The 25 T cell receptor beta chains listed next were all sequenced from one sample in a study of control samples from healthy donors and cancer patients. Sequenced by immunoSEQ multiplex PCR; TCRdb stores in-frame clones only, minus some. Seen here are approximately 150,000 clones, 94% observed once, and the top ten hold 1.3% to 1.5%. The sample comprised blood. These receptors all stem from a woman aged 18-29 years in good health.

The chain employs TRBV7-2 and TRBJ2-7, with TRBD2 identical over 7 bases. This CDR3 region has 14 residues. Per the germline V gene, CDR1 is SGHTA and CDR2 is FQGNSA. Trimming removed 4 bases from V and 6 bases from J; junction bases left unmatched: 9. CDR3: CASSSLPGGSEQYF. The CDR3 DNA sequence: TGTGCCAGCAGCTCCCTTCCGGGAGGCAGCGAGCAGTACTTC.

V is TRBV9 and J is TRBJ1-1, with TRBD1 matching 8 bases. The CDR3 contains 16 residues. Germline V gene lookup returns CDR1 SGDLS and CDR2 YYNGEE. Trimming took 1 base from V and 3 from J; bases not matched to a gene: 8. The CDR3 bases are TGTGCCAGCAGCGTAAATAAGGACAGGGTGGACACTGAAGCTTTCTTT. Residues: CASSVNKDRVDTEAFF.

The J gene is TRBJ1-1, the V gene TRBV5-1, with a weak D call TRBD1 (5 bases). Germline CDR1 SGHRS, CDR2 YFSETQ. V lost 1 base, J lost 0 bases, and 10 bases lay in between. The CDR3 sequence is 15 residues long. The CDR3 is CASSLRGPLNTEAFF. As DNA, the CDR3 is TGCGCCAGCAGCTTGAGGGGCCCCCTGAACACTGAAGCTTTCTTT. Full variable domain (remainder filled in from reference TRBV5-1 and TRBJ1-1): KAGVTQTPRYLIKTRGQQVTLSCSPISGHRSVSWYQQTPGQGLQFLFEYFSETQRNKGNFPGRFSGRQFSNSRSEMNVSTLELGDSALYLCASSLRGPLNTEAFFGQGTRLTVV.

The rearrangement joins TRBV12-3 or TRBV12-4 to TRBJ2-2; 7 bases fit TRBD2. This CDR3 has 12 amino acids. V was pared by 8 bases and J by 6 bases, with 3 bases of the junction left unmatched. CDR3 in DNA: TGTGCCAGCCGACGGGGGGCCGGGGAGCTGTTTTTT. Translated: CASRRGAGELFF.

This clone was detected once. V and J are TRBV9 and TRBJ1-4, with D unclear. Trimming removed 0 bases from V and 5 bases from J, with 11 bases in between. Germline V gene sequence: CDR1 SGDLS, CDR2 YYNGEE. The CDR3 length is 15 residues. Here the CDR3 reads CASSVGAEPNEKLFF. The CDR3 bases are TGTGCCAGCAGCGTAGGGGCAGAGCCCAATGAAAAACTGTTTTTT.

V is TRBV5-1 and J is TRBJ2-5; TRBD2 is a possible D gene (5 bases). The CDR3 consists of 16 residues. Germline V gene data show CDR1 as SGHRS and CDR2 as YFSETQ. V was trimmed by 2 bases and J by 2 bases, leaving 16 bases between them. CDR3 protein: CASSLEGGFGQETQYF. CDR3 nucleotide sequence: TGCGCCAGCAGCTTAGAGGGCGGGTTCGGACAAGAGACCCAGTACTTC.

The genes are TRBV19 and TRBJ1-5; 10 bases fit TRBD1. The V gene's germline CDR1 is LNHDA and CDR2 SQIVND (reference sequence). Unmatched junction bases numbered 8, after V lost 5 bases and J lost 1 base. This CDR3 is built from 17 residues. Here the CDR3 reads CASSPGQGKTSNQPQHF. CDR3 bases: TGTGCCAGTAGTCCGGGACAGGGGAAAACGAGCAATCAGCCCCAGCATTTT.

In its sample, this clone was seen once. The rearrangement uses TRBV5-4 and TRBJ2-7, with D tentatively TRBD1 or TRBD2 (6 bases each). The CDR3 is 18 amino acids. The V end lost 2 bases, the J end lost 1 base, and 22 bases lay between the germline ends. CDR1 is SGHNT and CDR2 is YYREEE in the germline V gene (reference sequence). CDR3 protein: CASSLVGRGGPASYEQYF. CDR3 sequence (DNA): TGTGCCAGCAGCTTAGTAGGCAGGGGAGGTCCGGCATCCTACGAGCAGTACTTC. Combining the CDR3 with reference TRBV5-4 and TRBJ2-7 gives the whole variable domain ETGVTQSPTHLIKTRGQQVTLRCSSQSGHNTVSWYQQALGQGPQFIFQYYREEENGRGNFPPRFSGLQFPNYSSELNVNALELDDSALYLCASSLVGRGGPASYEQYFGPGTRLTVT.

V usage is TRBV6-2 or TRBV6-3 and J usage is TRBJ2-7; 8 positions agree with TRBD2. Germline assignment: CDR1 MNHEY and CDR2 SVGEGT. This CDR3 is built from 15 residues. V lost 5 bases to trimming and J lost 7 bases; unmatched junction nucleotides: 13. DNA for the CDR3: TGTGCCAGCAGTGCCGGGACTAGTAGTCCGAGGGAGCAGTACTTC. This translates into CASSAGTSSPREQYF.

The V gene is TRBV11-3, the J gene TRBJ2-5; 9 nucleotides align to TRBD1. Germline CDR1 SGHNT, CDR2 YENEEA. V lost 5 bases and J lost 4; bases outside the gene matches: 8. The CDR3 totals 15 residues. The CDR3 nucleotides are TGTGCCAGCAGCGTCAGACAGGGGGACGGAGAGACCCAGTACTTC. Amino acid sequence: CASSVRQGDGETQYF.

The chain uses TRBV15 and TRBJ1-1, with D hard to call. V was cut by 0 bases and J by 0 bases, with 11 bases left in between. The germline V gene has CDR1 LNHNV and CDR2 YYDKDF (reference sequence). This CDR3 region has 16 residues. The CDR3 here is CATSRDQQSLNTEAFF. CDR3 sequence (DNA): TGTGCCACCAGCAGAGATCAGCAGAGCCTGAACACTGAAGCTTTCTTT.

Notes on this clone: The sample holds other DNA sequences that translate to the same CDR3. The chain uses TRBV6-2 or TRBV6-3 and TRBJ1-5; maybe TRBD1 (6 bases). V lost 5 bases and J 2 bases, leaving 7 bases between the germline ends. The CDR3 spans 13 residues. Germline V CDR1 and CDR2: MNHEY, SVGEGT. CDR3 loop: CASSRTGNQPQHF. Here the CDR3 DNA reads TGTGCCAGCAGTCGGACAGGCAATCAGCCCCAGCATTTT.

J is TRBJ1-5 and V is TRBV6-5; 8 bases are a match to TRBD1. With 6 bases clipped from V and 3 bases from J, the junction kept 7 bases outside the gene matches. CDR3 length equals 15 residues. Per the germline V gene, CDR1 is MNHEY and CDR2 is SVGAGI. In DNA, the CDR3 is TGTGCCAGCAGCTCCGGACAGGGCCTCAATCAGCCCCAGCATTTT. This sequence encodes CASSSGQGLNQPQHF.

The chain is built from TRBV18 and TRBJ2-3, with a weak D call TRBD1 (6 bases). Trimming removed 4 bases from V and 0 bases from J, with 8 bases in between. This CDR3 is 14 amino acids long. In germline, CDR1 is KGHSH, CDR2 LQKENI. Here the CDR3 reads CASSLTGSTDTQYF. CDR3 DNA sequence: TGTGCCAGCTCACTTACAGGGAGCACAGATACGCAGTATTTT.

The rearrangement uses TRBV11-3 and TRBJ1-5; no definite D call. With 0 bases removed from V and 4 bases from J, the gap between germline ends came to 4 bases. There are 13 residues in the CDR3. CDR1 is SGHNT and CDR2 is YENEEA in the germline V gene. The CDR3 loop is CASSLDINQPQHF. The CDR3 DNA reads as TGTGCCAGCAGCTTAGACATAAATCAGCCCCAGCATTTT.

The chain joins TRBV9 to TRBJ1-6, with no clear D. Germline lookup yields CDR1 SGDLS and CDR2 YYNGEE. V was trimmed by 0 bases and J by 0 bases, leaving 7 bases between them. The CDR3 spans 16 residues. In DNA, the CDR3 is TGTGCCAGCAGCGTAGACCCGAGCTCCTATAATTCACCCCTCCACTTT. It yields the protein CASSVDPSSYNSPLHF.

For the CDR3, the DNA is TGCGCCAGCAGCCATTCGGAGGGATTTGGCGGCTACACCTTC. Protein sequence: CASSHSEGFGGYTF. The rearrangement links TRBV5-1 to TRBJ1-2; D remains unclear. V lost 4 bases and J 8 bases, leaving 18 bases between the germline ends. CDR1 is SGHRS and CDR2 is YFSETQ in the germline V gene. The CDR3 is made up of 14 amino acids.

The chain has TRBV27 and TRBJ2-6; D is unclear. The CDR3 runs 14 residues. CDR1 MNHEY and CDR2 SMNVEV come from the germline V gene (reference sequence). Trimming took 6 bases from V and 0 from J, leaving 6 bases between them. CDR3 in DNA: TGTGCCAGCAGCCTGGGCTCTGGGGCCAACGTCCTGACTTTC. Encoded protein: CASSLGSGANVLTF. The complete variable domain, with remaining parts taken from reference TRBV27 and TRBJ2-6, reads EAQVTQNPRYLITVTGKKLTVTCSQNMNHEYMSWYRQDPGLGLRQIYYSMNVEVTDKGDVPEGYKVSRKEKRNFPLILESPSPNQTSLYFCASSLGSGANVLTFGAGSRLTVL.

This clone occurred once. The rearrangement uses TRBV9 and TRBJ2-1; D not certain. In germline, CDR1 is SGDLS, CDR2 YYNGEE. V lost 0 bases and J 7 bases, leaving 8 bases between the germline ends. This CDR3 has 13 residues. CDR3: CASSVGGPNEQFF. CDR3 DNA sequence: TGTGCCAGCAGCGTAGGTGGTCCGAATGAGCAGTTCTTC.

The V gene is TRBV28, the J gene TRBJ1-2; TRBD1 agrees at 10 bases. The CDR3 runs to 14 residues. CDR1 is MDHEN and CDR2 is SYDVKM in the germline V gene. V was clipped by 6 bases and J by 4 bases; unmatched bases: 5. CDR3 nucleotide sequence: TGTGCCAGCAGGGTAGGACAGGGGGTCTATGGCTACACCTTC. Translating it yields CASRVGQGVYGYTF.

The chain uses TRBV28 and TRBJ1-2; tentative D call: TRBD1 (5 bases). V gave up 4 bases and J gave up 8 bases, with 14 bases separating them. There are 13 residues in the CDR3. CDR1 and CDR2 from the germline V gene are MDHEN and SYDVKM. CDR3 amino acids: CASSYAGEGGYTF. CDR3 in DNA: TGTGCCAGCAGTTATGCGGGGGAAGGGGGCTACACCTTC.

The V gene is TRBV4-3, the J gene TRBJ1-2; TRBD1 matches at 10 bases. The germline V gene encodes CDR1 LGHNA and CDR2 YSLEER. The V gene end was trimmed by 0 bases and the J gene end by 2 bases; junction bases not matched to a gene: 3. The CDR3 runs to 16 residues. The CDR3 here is CASSQDWGQGNYGYTF. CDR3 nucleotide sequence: TGCGCCAGCAGCCAAGATTGGGGACAGGGGAACTATGGCTACACCTTC.

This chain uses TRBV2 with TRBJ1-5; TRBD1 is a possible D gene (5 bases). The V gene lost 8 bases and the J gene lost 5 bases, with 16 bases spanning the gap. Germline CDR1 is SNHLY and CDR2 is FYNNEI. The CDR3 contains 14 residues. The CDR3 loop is CASEVGGRDQPQHF. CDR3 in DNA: TGTGCCAGCGAAGTCGGGGGTAGGGATCAGCCCCAGCATTTT.

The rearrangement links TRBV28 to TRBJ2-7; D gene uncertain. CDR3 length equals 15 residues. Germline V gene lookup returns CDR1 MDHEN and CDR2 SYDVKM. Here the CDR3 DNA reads TGTGCGCTGATCAGGTCCTCATCTACTACATACGAGCAGTACTTC. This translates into CALIRSSSTTYEQYF.

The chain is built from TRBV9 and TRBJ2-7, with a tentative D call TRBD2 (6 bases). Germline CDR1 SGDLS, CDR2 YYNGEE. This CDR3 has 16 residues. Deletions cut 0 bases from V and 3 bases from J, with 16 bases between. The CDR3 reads CASSVEGEGGNYEQYF. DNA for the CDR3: TGTGCCAGCAGCGTAGAAGGGGAAGGAGGGAACTACGAGCAGTACTTC. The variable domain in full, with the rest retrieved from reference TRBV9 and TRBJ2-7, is DSGVTQTPKHLITATGQRVTLRCSPRSGDLSVYWYQQSLDQGLQFLIQYYNGEERAKGNILERFSAQQFPDLHSELNLSSLELGDSALYFCASSVEGEGGNYEQYFGPGTRLTVT.